This T cell receptor beta chain was recovered during a study of post-analysis software for immune sequencing data. Study information: Courses of disease covered relapsing-remitting, secondary progressive and progressive-relapsing multiple sclerosis. Points from the study as a whole: Included in a set of a handful of TRBV segments more frequent in patients than controls were TRBV5-6, TRBV5-1 and TRBV20-1. Samples made in the same batch grouped tightly together by F measure. Versus controls, multiple sclerosis patients showed significantly lower diversity (normalized Chao1).

Unique molecular identifiers were present in the TCR beta cDNA libraries. The yield from approximately 1 to 10 million T cells was 500,000 or so cDNA molecules in total. TCRdb analysed the PCR reads with MiXCR anew, one entry per CDR3 protein. The repertoire consists of some 690,000 distinct CDR3 sequences, with more than 50% occurring once and the leading ten covering over 9%. Notes on this clonotype: The antigen is unknown.

This CDR3 contains 16 residues. After removal of 5 bases from V and 2 bases from J, the junction contained 6 bases not matched to a gene. Germline CDR1 SEHNR, CDR2 FQNEAQ (reference sequence). Sequencing was carried out using blood. The receptor was derived from a girl aged 2 to 9 with multiple sclerosis. The chain links TRBV7-9 to TRBJ2-1; 10 bases line up with TRBD1. CDR3 nucleotide sequence: TGTGCCAGCAGCCCAAGCGACAGGGGGCCCTACAATGAGCAGTTCTTC. It codes for CASSPSDRGPYNEQFF.